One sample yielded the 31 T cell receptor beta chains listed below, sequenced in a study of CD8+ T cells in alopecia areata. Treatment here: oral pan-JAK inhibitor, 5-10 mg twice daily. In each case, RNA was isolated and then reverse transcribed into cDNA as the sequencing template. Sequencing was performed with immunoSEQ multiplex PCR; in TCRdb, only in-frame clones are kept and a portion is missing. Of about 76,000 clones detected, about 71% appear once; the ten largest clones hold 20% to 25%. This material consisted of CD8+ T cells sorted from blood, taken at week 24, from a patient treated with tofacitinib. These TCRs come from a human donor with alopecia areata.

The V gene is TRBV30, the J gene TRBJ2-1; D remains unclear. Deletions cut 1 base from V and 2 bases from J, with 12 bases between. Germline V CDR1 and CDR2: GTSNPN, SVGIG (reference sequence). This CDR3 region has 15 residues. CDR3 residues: CAWSGSPQTYNEQFF. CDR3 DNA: TGTGCCTGGAGTGGCAGCCCCCAGACCTACAATGAGCAGTTCTTC.

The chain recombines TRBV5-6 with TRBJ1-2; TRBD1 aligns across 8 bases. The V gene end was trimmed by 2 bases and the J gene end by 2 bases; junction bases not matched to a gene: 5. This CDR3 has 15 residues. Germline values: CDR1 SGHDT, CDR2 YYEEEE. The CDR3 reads CASSFSRGPNYGYTF. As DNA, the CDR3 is TGTGCCAGCAGCTTCAGCAGGGGGCCAAACTATGGCTACACCTTC.

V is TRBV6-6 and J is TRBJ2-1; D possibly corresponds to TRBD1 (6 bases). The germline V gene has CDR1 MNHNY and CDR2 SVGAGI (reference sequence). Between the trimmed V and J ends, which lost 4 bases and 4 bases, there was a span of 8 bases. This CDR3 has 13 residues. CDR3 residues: CASSSDSYNEQFF. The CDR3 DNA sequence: TGTGCCAGCAGTTCGGACAGTTACAATGAGCAGTTCTTC.

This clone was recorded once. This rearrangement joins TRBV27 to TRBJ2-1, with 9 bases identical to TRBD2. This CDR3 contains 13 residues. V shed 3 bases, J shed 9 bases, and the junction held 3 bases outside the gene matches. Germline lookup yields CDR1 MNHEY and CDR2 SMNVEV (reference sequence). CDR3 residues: CASSFRAGGEQFF. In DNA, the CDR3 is TGTGCCAGCAGTTTTCGAGCGGGAGGTGAGCAGTTCTTC.

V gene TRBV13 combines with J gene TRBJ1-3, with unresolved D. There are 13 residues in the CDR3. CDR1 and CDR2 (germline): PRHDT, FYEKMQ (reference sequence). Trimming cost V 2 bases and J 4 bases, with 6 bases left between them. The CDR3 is CASSLRGGNTIYF. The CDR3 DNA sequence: TGTGCCAGCAGCTTAAGAGGAGGAAACACCATATATTTT.

This CDR3 is CASSLPGTGANVLTF. The CDR3 region has the DNA TGTGCCAGCAGCTTACCAGGGACTGGGGCCAACGTCCTGACTTTC. The chain links TRBV7-8 to TRBJ2-6; D possibly corresponds to TRBD1 (5 bases). Trimming removed 2 bases from V and 2 bases from J, with 7 bases in between. The germline CDR1 and CDR2 sequences are SGHVS and FQNEAQ. The CDR3 length is 15 residues.

The chain's CDR3 is CASSTTSGFGALGSPLHF. DNA for the CDR3: TGTGCCAGCAGTACCACTTCAGGGTTTGGGGCGTTGGGTTCACCCCTCCACTTT. This chain uses TRBV27 with TRBJ1-6; weak D call: TRBD1 (5 bases). CDR3 length equals 18 residues. Germline CDR1 reads MNHEY; CDR2 reads SMNVEV (reference sequence). V was pared by 5 bases and J by 9 bases, with 26 bases between.

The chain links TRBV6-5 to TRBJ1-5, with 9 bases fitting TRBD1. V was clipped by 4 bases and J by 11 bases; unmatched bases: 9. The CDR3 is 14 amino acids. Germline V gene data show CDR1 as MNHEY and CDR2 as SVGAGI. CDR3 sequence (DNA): TGTGCCAGCAGTTCCGGGACAGGGCGGGGAGCCCAGCATTTT. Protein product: CASSSGTGRGAQHF.

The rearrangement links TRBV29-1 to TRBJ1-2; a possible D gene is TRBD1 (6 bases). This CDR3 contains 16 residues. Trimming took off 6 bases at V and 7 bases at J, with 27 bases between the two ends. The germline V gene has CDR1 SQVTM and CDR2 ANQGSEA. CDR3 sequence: CSVVTRRGTGVGGYTF. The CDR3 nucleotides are TGCAGCGTCGTAACGCGGAGGGGGACGGGGGTTGGTGGCTACACCTTC.

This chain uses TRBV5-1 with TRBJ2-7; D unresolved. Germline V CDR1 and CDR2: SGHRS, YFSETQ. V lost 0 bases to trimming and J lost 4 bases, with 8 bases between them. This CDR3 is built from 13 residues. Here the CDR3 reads CASSLDNEYEQYF. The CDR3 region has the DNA TGCGCCAGCAGCTTGGACAACGAGTACGAGCAGTACTTC.

The DNA for the CDR3 is TGTGCCAGCAGCTTAGGCTGGGCAGGGGAAGGGGAGACCCAGTACTTC. Its translation is CASSLGWAGEGETQYF. The J gene is TRBJ2-5, the V gene TRBV7-9; D is possibly TRBD1 (6 bases). This CDR3 region has 16 residues. The V end lost 1 base, the J end lost 5 bases, and 17 bases lay between the germline ends. Germline CDR1 SEHNR, CDR2 FQNEAQ (reference sequence).

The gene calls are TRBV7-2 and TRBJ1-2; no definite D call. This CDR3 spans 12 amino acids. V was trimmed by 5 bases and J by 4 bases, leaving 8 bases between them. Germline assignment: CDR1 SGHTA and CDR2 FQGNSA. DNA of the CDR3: TGTGCCAGCAGCATACCTGGCTATGGCTACACCTTC. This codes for CASSIPGYGYTF.

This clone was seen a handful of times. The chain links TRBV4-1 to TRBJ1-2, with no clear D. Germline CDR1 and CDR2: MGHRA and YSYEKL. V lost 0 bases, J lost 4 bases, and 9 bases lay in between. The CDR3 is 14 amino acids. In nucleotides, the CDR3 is TGCGCCAGCAGCCAAGATCGTGGGTCCTATGGCTACACCTTC. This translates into CASSQDRGSYGYTF.

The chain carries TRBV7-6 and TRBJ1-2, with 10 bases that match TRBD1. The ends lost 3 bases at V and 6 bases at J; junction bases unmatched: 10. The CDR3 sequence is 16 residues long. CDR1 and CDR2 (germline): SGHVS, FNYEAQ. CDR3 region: CASSLGSSGTGDGYTF. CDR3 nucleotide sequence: TGTGCCAGCAGCTTGGGGTCTTCCGGGACAGGGGATGGCTACACCTTC.

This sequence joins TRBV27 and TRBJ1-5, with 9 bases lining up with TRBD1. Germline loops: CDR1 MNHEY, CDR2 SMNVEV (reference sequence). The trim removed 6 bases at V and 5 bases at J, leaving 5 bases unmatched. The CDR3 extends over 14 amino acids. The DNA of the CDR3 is TGTGCCAGCAGAAAGGGACAGGGATATCAGCCCCAGCATTTT. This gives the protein CASRKGQGYQPQHF.

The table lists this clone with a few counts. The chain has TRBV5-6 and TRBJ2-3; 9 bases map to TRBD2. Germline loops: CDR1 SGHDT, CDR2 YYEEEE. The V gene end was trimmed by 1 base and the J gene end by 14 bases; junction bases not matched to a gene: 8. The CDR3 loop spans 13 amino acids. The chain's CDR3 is CASSLSPGLAPYF. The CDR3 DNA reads TGTGCCAGCAGCTTGTCGCCGGGACTAGCTCCGTATTTT.

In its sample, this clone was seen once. The CDR3, as DNA: TGCAGTGCTAGAGATTTCGAGACCCAGTACTTC. The encoded protein is CSARDFETQYF. The rearrangement uses TRBV20-1 and TRBJ2-5; unclear D gene. The CDR3 contains 11 residues. Trimming removed 0 bases from V and 5 bases from J, with 4 bases in between. Germline CDR1 DFQATT, CDR2 SNEGSKA (reference sequence).

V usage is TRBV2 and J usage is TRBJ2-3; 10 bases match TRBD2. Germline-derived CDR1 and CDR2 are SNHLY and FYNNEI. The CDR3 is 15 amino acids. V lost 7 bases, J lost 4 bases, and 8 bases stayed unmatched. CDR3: CASNPSGSWADTQYF. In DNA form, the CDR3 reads TGTGCCAGCAACCCTAGCGGGAGCTGGGCAGATACGCAGTATTTT.

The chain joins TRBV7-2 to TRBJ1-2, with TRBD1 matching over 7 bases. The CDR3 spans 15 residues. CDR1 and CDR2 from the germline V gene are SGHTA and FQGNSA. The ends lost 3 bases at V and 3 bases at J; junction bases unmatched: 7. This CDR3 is CASSLLAGTDYGYTF. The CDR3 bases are TGTGCCAGCAGCTTGCTCGCCGGGACAGACTATGGCTACACCTTC.

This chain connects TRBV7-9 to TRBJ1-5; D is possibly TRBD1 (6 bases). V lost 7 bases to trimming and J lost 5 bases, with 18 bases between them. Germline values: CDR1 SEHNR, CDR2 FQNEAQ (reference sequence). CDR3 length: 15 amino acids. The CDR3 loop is CASTRTGEGDQPQHF. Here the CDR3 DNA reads TGTGCCAGCACCCGAACAGGAGAGGGGGATCAGCCCCAGCATTTT. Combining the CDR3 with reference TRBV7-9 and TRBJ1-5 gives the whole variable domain DTGVSQNPRHKITKRGQNVTFRCDPISEHNRLYWYRQTLGQGPEFLTYFQNEAQLEKSRLLSDRFSAERPKGSFSTLEIQRTEQGDSAMYLCASTRTGEGDQPQHFGDGTRLSIL.

CDR3 sequence (DNA): TGTGCCAGCTCGACAGGGGGCGAGACCCAGTACTTC. Its translation is CASSTGGETQYF. The gene calls are TRBV5-5 and TRBJ2-5; TRBD1 matches 10 bases. The CDR3 runs to 12 residues. J gave up 5 bases and V 7 bases, and 2 bases lay outside the gene matches. Per germline, CDR1 SGHKS and CDR2 YYEKEE (reference sequence). Variable domain in full (rest from reference TRBV5-5 and TRBJ2-5): DAGVTQSPTHLIKTRGQQVTLRCSPISGHKSVSWYQQVLGQGPQFIFQYYEKEERGRGNFPDRFSARQFPNYSSELNVNALLLGDSALYLCASSTGGETQYFGPGTRLLVL.

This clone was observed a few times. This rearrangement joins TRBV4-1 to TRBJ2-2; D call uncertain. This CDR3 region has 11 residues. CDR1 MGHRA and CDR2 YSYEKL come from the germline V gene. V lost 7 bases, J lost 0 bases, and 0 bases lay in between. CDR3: CASTNTGELFF. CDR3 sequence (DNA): TGCGCCAGCACGAACACCGGGGAGCTGTTTTTT.

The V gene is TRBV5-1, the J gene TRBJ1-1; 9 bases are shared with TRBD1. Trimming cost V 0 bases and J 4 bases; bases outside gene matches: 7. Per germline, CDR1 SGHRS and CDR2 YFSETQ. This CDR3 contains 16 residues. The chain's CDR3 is CASSLATGGSGTEAFF. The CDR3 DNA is TGCGCCAGCAGCTTGGCTACAGGGGGCTCTGGCACTGAAGCTTTCTTT. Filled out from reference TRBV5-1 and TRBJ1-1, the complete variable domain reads KAGVTQTPRYLIKTRGQQVTLSCSPISGHRSVSWYQQTPGQGLQFLFEYFSETQRNKGNFPGRFSGRQFSNSRSEMNVSTLELGDSALYLCASSLATGGSGTEAFFGQGTRLTVV.

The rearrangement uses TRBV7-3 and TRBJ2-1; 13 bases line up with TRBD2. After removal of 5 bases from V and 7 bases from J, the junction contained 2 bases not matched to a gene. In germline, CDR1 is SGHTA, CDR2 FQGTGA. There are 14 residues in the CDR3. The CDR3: CASSLGLAGNEQFF. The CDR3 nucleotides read TGTGCCAGCAGCCTGGGACTAGCGGGAAATGAGCAGTTCTTC.

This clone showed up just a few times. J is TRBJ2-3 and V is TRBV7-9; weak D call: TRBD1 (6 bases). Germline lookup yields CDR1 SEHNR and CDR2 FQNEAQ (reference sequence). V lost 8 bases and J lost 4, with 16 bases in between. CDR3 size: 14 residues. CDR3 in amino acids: CASAPGTPADTQYF. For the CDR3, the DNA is TGTGCCAGCGCACCGGGGACACCTGCAGATACGCAGTATTTT.

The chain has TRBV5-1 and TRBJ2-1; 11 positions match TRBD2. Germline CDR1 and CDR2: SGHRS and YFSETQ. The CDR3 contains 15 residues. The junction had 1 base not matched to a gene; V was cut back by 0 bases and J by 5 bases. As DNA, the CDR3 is TGCGCCAGCAGCTTGGTACTAGCGGGAGACAATGAGCAGTTCTTC. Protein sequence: CASSLVLAGDNEQFF.

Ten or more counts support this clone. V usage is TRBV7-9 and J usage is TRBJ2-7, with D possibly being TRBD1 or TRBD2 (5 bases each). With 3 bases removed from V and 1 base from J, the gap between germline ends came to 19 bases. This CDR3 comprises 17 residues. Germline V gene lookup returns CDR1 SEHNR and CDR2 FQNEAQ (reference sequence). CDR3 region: CASSFYPGTTESYEQYF. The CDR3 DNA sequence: TGTGCCAGCAGCTTTTACCCCGGGACGACGGAATCCTACGAGCAGTACTTC.

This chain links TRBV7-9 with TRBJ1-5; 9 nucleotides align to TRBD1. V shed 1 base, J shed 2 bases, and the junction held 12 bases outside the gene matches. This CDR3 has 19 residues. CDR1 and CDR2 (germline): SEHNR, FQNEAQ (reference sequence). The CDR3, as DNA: TGTGCCAGCAGCTTAGGGCCTTCCACAGGGGGCGCGGGCAATCAGCCCCAGCATTTT. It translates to CASSLGPSTGGAGNQPQHF.

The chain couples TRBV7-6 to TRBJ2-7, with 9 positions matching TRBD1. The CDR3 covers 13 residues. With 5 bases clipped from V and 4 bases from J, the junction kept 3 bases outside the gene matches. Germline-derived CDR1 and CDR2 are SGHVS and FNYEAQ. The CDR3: CASSPGQGYEQYF. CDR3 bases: TGTGCCAGCAGCCCGGGACAGGGTTACGAGCAGTACTTC. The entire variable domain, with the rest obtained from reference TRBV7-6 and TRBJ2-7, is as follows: GAGVSQSPRYKVTKRGQDVALRCDPISGHVSLYWYRQALGQGPEFLTYFNYEAQQDKSGLPNDRFSAERPEGSISTLTIQRTEQRDSAMYRCASSPGQGYEQYFGPGTRLTVT.

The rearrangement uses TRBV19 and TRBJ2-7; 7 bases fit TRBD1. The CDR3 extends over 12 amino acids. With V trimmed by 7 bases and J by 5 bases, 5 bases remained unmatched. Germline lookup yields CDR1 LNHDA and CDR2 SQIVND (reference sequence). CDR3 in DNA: TGTGCCAGTACGGACAGGAACGACGAGCAGTACTTC. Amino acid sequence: CASTDRNDEQYF.

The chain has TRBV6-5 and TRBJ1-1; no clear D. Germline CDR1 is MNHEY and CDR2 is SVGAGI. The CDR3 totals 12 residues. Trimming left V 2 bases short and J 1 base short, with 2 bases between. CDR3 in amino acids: CASSYANTEAFF. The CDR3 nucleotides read TGTGCCAGCAGTTACGCGAACACTGAAGCTTTCTTT.